This paragraph reports one T cell receptor (beta chain). Its target is unknown. The V end was cut by 5 bases, the J end by 7 bases, with 17 bases between. This CDR3 comprises 14 residues. Looked up from germline, CDR1 is MNHEY and CDR2 is SMNVEV (reference sequence). The data were taken from a study of OX40 agonist ivuxolimab in advanced cancers. Background on the study: Aged roughly 20 to 85 with a mean of around 60 years, they were approximately 80% male. Whole-study results and caveats: Both CD4+ and CD8+ T cell populations in blood had undergone clonal expansion by week 6 at 0.1 to 3.0 mg/kg. The work left the antigen specificity of expanded peripheral T cells undetermined.

Patients with a history of autoimmune disease or on systemic immunosuppression were excluded. Repertoires were generated with immunoSEQ multiplex PCR, while TCRdb's copy carries only in-frame clones and drops some. The sample has over 20,000 clones, around 86% seen once. The specimen comprised CD4+ or CD8+ T cells sorted from blood, sampled in a trial of the OX40 agonist ivuxolimab. The TCR originated in an adult with an advanced solid tumor such as melanoma, head and neck, liver or kidney cancer. This chain uses TRBV27 with TRBJ1-2; no reliable D call. CDR3 DNA sequence: TGTGCCAGCAGTCTAACCACCCCCACCGGTGGCTACACCTTC. Translated: CASSLTTPTGGYTF.